This TCR beta chain was profiled in a study of blood T cell repertoires in COVID-19. Trimming removed 1 base from V and 6 bases from J; junction bases left unmatched: 9. This CDR3 comprises 17 residues. The germline V gene has CDR1 SGHRS and CDR2 YFSETQ. The repertoire was sequenced with immunoSEQ multiplex PCR; TCRdb's copy has only in-frame clones and lacks some. This sample has under 100,000 clones, with about four fifths found just once. Sequencing input: peripheral blood. This TCR came from a woman aged 55-69 years with acute or convalescent COVID-19. This sequence joins TRBV5-1 and TRBJ2-3; 12 nucleotides agree with TRBD2. The CDR3 DNA reads as TGCGCCAGCAGCTTGACGACTAGCGGGGGTGCAGGGGATACGCAGTATTTT. It codes for CASSLTTSGGAGDTQYF.